Below, one T cell receptor beta chain is given with its context. Profiled with immunoSEQ multiplex PCR; TCRdb holds only in-frame clones, not every one. The sample consists of some 270,000 clones, over 75% of them appearing once. Trimming removed 1 base from V and 6 bases from J, with 13 bases in between. Germline V lookup: CDR1 SNHLY, CDR2 FYNNEI. The length of the CDR3 is 14 residues. This specimen comes from a study of blood T cell repertoires in COVID-19. Clinical history reported by participants formed the basis on which cohorts were assigned. This receptor was identified in a woman under 40 who had recovered from COVID-19. Specimen: PBMCs or T cells enriched from blood (not recorded which). The rearrangement joins TRBV2 to TRBJ2-7; weak D call: TRBD2 (6 bases). This chain's CDR3 is CASSEVEGQREQYF. DNA for the CDR3: TGTGCCAGCAGTGAAGTGGAGGGCCAGCGCGAGCAGTACTTC. Together with reference TRBV2 and TRBJ2-7, the CDR3 gives the full variable domain: EPEVTQTPSHQVTQMGQEVILRCVPISNHLYFYWYRQILGQKVEFLVSFYNNEISEKSEIFDDQFSVERPDGSNFTLKIRSTKLEDSAMYFCASSEVEGQREQYFGPGTRLTVT.